The 32 T cell receptor beta chains presented below share a single source sample, sequenced in a study of blood T cell repertoires in COVID-19. The repertoire was sequenced with immunoSEQ multiplex PCR; TCRdb's copy has only in-frame clones and lacks some. Among some 45,000 clones, approximately 85% were seen once, and the ten largest hold around 31%. Sequencing used peripheral blood. Receptors originate from a woman of 80 years or more with acute or convalescent COVID-19.

The chain combines TRBV5-1 with TRBJ2-3; 14 bases map to TRBD2. J lost 9 bases, V lost 0 bases, and 12 bases had no gene match. This CDR3 spans 18 amino acids. In germline, CDR1 is SGHRS, CDR2 YFSETQ. DNA of the CDR3: TGCGCCAGCAGCTTGGAGTACCCCGGGACTAGCGGGGGTGCCACGCAGTATTTT. This gives the protein CASSLEYPGTSGGATQYF.

The chain links TRBV7-9 to TRBJ1-3; tentatively, D is TRBD1 (6 bases). Per germline, CDR1 SEHNR and CDR2 FQNEAQ (reference sequence). V was cut by 5 bases and J by 2 bases, with 13 bases left in between. The CDR3 extends over 15 amino acids. The DNA of the CDR3 is TGTGCCAGCAGCCCCACAGGGACCCCTGGAAACACCATATATTTT. Its translation: CASSPTGTPGNTIYF.

This rearrangement joins TRBV7-2 to TRBJ2-1; D is unclear. Trimming took off 2 bases at V and 0 bases at J, with 11 bases between the two ends. Germline V lookup: CDR1 SGHTA, CDR2 FQGNSA. The length of the CDR3 is 16 residues. The CDR3 bases are TGTGCCAGCAGCTTAACCGCTGCGAGCTCCTACAATGAGCAGTTCTTC. This gives the protein CASSLTAASSYNEQFF.

The chain employs TRBV19 and TRBJ2-7, with TRBD2 identical over 9 bases. The V gene end was trimmed by 1 base and the J gene end by 6 bases; junction bases not matched to a gene: 13. The length of the CDR3 is 17 residues. Germline-derived CDR1 and CDR2 are LNHDA and SQIVND (reference sequence). CDR3 coding DNA: TGTGCCAGTAGTATAGGATTCGTGTCAGCGGGAGGTTCCGAGCAGTACTTC. Amino acids: CASSIGFVSAGGSEQYF.

The J gene is TRBJ1-5, the V gene TRBV7-2; 7 nucleotides align to TRBD1. Trimming at V came to 0 bases and at J to 7 bases, leaving 6 bases not matched to a gene. CDR1 and CDR2 from the germline V gene are SGHTA and FQGNSA. The CDR3 length is 15 residues. The CDR3 region has the DNA TGTGCCAGCAGCTTAGCGGGGACACAGGGGCAGCCCCAGCATTTT. Its translation: CASSLAGTQGQPQHF.

V is TRBV5-1 and J is TRBJ1-4, with 10 bases lining up with TRBD1. The germline V gene encodes CDR1 SGHRS and CDR2 YFSETQ. CDR3 length: 15 residues. With 5 bases clipped from V and 8 bases from J, the junction kept 9 bases outside the gene matches. The CDR3 loop is CASSPTGQGGEKLFF. DNA of the CDR3: TGCGCCAGCAGTCCGACCGGACAGGGGGGAGAAAAACTGTTTTTT.

This clone was counted a few times. As DNA, the CDR3 is TGTGCCAGCAGCCGAGCGACTCTTGACGAGCAGTACTTC. This encodes CASSRATLDEQYF. The chain employs TRBV4-2 and TRBJ2-7; D is unresolved. V was pared by 4 bases and J by 5 bases, with 12 bases between. Germline values: CDR1 LGHNA, CDR2 YNFKEQ. The CDR3 totals 13 residues.

The chain is built from TRBV21-1 and TRBJ2-7; TRBD2 is the table's D call, not checked against the DNA. TRBV21-1 is deemed a pseudogene. The CDR3 contains 20 residues. As DNA, the CDR3 is TGTGCCAGCAGCCGCTTACGGGGGGCCTCACCCAGCGGGAGAGACTACGAGCAGTACTTC. Protein sequence: CASSRLRGASPSGRDYEQYF.

This chain connects TRBV12-3 or TRBV12-4 to TRBJ1-5; D is perhaps TRBD1 (5 bases). V lost 4 bases and J 5 bases, leaving 9 bases between the germline ends. The CDR3 length is 13 residues. The CDR3 region has the DNA TGTGCCAGCAGTTGGGGCGGGGATCAGCCCCAGCATTTT. Translated, it gives CASSWGGDQPQHF.

The V and J genes are TRBV29-1 and TRBJ2-2, with 9 positions matching TRBD1. The CDR3 length is 14 residues. The trim removed 7 bases at V and 5 bases at J, leaving 8 bases unmatched. CDR1 and CDR2 from the germline V gene are SQVTM and ANQGSEA. CDR3: CSGQQGAWTGELFF. The DNA of the CDR3 is TGCAGCGGCCAACAGGGGGCGTGGACCGGGGAGCTGTTTTTT.

A word on this clone: Additional DNA sequences in this sample encode the identical CDR3. V and J are TRBV7-2 and TRBJ2-7; possible D gene TRBD1, 6 bases. The V end was cut by 1 base, the J end by 6 bases, with 13 bases between. Germline CDR1 SGHTA, CDR2 FQGNSA. CDR3 length: 14 residues. CDR3 sequence: CASSLGTGSGEQYF. The CDR3 coding sequence is TGTGCCAGCAGCTTAGGAACAGGGTCAGGCGAGCAGTACTTC.

The chain carries TRBV6-5 and TRBJ2-7; 7 positions match TRBD1. Unmatched junction bases numbered 11, after V lost 7 bases and J lost 2 bases. Per the germline V gene, CDR1 is MNHEY and CDR2 is SVGAGI. CDR3 size: 15 residues. The CDR3 reads CASTPSGTAPYEQYF. CDR3 nucleotides: TGTGCCAGCACCCCTTCCGGGACAGCGCCCTACGAGCAGTACTTC.

This clone was recorded only once. The V gene is TRBV27, the J gene TRBJ2-7; a possible D gene is TRBD1 (6 bases). Germline V gene sequence: CDR1 MNHEY, CDR2 SMNVEV (reference sequence). The CDR3 covers 18 residues. V shed 4 bases and J shed 6 bases, with 28 bases lying between them. CDR3 nucleotide sequence: TGTGCCAGCAGTTCCCAACTACAATACAGGGTTAGTCTTCGCGAGCAGTACTTC. It specifies CASSSQLQYRVSLREQYF.

The rearrangement joins TRBV10-3 to TRBJ1-1; TRBD1 agrees at 7 bases. The V gene end was trimmed by 7 bases and the J gene end by 7 bases; junction bases not matched to a gene: 3. The CDR3 has 11 amino acids. Germline values: CDR1 ENHRY, CDR2 SYGVKD. CDR3 nucleotide sequence: TGTGCCATCAAGACAGGGTTTGAAGCTTTCTTT. Protein sequence: CAIKTGFEAFF.

The chain combines TRBV6-5 with TRBJ2-2, with 9 nucleotides matching TRBD2. This CDR3 has 14 amino acids. After removal of 9 bases from V and 2 bases from J, the junction contained 4 bases not matched to a gene. The germline V gene encodes CDR1 MNHEY and CDR2 SVGAGI. The CDR3 is CASRLADNTGELFF. CDR3 bases: TGTGCCAGTAGACTAGCGGATAACACCGGGGAGCTGTTTTTT.

This chain uses TRBV4-1 with TRBJ2-1, with a tentative D call TRBD2 (6 bases). The CDR3 contains 15 residues. CDR1 and CDR2 (germline): MGHRA, YSYEKL. Trimming removed 4 bases from V and 8 bases from J, with 18 bases in between. The CDR3 reads CASSPRLDGFYEQFF. In nucleotides, the CDR3 is TGCGCCAGCAGCCCGCGACTAGATGGGTTCTATGAGCAGTTCTTC.

The chain has TRBV19 and TRBJ2-7; 9 bases are a match to TRBD1. With V trimmed by 9 bases and J by 1 base, 7 bases remained unmatched. The CDR3 has 14 amino acids. CDR1 is LNHDA and CDR2 is SQIVND in the germline V gene (reference sequence). This CDR3 reads CASGPGQGSYEQYF. In DNA form, the CDR3 reads TGTGCCAGCGGTCCGGGACAGGGTTCCTACGAGCAGTACTTC.

This chain links TRBV9 with TRBJ2-5; tentatively, D is TRBD2 (6 bases). The CDR3 is 19 amino acids. Germline V gives CDR1 SGDLS, CDR2 YYNGEE. Trimming shortened V by 0 bases and J by 5 bases, and 26 bases separated the two germline ends. CDR3 bases: TGTGCCAGCAGCGTAGATCGGGGGAGTAGTGAGGCGTCGCGGGAGACCCAGTACTTC. Protein sequence: CASSVDRGSSEASRETQYF. Complete variable domain (other parts from reference TRBV9 and TRBJ2-5): DSGVTQTPKHLITATGQRVTLRCSPRSGDLSVYWYQQSLDQGLQFLIQYYNGEERAKGNILERFSAQQFPDLHSELNLSSLELGDSALYFCASSVDRGSSEASRETQYFGPGTRLLVL.

V and J are TRBV28 and TRBJ1-1; D may be TRBD1 (6 bases). This CDR3 has 14 residues. Germline loops: CDR1 MDHEN, CDR2 SYDVKM. V lost 5 bases and J 0 bases, leaving 10 bases between the germline ends. Here the CDR3 DNA reads TGTGCCAGCAGTACCGGGACACTGAACACTGAAGCTTTCTTT. Translated: CASSTGTLNTEAFF.

The chain links TRBV25-1 to TRBJ1-1, with D unclear. V was clipped by 6 bases and J by 4 bases, with 15 bases between them. The CDR3 runs to 14 residues. Germline CDR1 reads MGHDK; CDR2 reads SYGVNS. CDR3 amino acids: CASSQVGSPTEAFF. The CDR3 nucleotides read TGTGCCAGCAGCCAAGTGGGGAGTCCCACTGAAGCTTTCTTT.

The chain couples TRBV19 to TRBJ2-2; the match to TRBD1 covers 7 bases. V gave up 6 bases and J gave up 2 bases; unmatched junction bases: 9. CDR3 length equals 16 residues. In germline, CDR1 is LNHDA, CDR2 SQIVND (reference sequence). The CDR3 DNA reads as TGTGCCAGTAGAAGGGACAGAACTTCCAACACCGGGGAGCTGTTTTTT. It specifies CASRRDRTSNTGELFF.

This sequence joins TRBV29-1 and TRBJ2-3; 10 nucleotides align to TRBD2. J lost 1 base, V lost 7 bases, and 8 bases had no gene match. Germline loops: CDR1 SQVTM, CDR2 ANQGSEA. The length of the CDR3 is 15 residues. The CDR3 nucleotides are TGCAGCGCGATTTCTAGCGGGGGACGCACAGATACGCAGTATTTT. It codes for CSAISSGGRTDTQYF.

V usage is TRBV7-7 and J usage is TRBJ2-3; 7 bases map to TRBD2. The CDR3 consists of 15 residues. With 6 bases clipped from V and 10 bases from J, the junction kept 16 bases outside the gene matches. The germline CDR1 and CDR2 sequences are SSHAT and FNYEAQ (reference sequence). In nucleotides, the CDR3 is TGTGCCAGCAGTCCGGGGAGGGAGTCGACCTCGGCGCAGTATTTT. This sequence encodes CASSPGRESTSAQYF.

This chain joins TRBV10-2 and TRBJ2-7; tentatively, D is TRBD1 (5 bases). The CDR3 runs to 14 residues. V shed 3 bases and J shed 4 bases, with 13 bases lying between them. CDR1 is WSHSY and CDR2 is SAAADI in the germline V gene. The CDR3 spells CASSDQGLAYEQYF. DNA for the CDR3: TGCGCCAGCAGTGACCAGGGTCTCGCTTACGAGCAGTACTTC.

The chain links TRBV9 to TRBJ1-3; D remains unclear. V was pared by 4 bases and J by 0 bases, with 5 bases between. The germline V gene encodes CDR1 SGDLS and CDR2 YYNGEE. The CDR3 has 13 residues. CDR3 in amino acids: CASSTDSGNTIYF. The CDR3 bases are TGTGCCAGCAGCACTGACTCTGGAAACACCATATATTTT. The complete variable domain, with remaining parts taken from reference TRBV9 and TRBJ1-3, reads DSGVTQTPKHLITATGQRVTLRCSPRSGDLSVYWYQQSLDQGLQFLIQYYNGEERAKGNILERFSAQQFPDLHSELNLSSLELGDSALYFCASSTDSGNTIYFGEGSWLTVV.

The genes are TRBV21-1 and TRBJ2-1; TRBD1 is taken as the D call from the table, unchecked against the DNA. TRBV21-1 is reported as a pseudogene. The CDR3 is 16 amino acids. CDR3 DNA sequence: TGTGCCAACCAAACCCCAGGGCAGGGTGCCTACAATGAGCAGTTCTTC. Amino acids: CANQTPGQGAYNEQFF.

The chain couples TRBV30 to TRBJ2-2, with a tentative D call TRBD1 (6 bases). CDR3 length: 16 residues. The V and J ends lost 0 bases and 4 bases respectively, with 15 bases between them. The V gene's germline CDR1 is GTSNPN and CDR2 SVGIG (reference sequence). CDR3 coding DNA: TGTGCCTGGAGTGTACGGTTTACAGGGCGCACCGGGGAGCTGTTTTTT. This encodes CAWSVRFTGRTGELFF.

The rearrangement joins TRBV6-5 to TRBJ2-5; D not resolved. The germline V gene has CDR1 MNHEY and CDR2 SVGAGI. V shed 6 bases and J shed 1 base, with 6 bases lying between them. This CDR3 spans 12 amino acids. The chain's CDR3 is CASRGSQETQYF. In DNA form, the CDR3 reads TGTGCCAGCAGGGGCAGCCAAGAGACCCAGTACTTC.

The genes are TRBV10-2 and TRBJ2-6, with 9 nucleotides matching TRBD1. The CDR3 is made up of 18 amino acids. Trimming at V came to 7 bases and at J to 0 bases, leaving 10 bases not matched to a gene. Germline assignment: CDR1 WSHSY and CDR2 SAAADI. The CDR3 spells CASKGNGTGISGANVLTF. CDR3 in DNA: TGCGCCAGCAAGGGTAACGGGACAGGGATCTCTGGGGCCAACGTCCTGACTTTC.

The chain employs TRBV5-1 and TRBJ2-1, with 10 bases fitting TRBD1. The CDR3 loop spans 16 amino acids. V lost 2 bases and J lost 4; bases outside the gene matches: 6. Germline V gene data show CDR1 as SGHRS and CDR2 as YFSETQ. The CDR3 region has the DNA TGCGCCAGCAGCTTCCGTAAGGGACAGGGGTACAATGAGCAGTTCTTC. This codes for CASSFRKGQGYNEQFF.

CDR3 loop: CAWRSAGAMNTEAFF. CDR3 sequence (DNA): TGTGCCTGGAGGTCGGCAGGGGCCATGAACACTGAAGCTTTCTTT. The chain employs TRBV30 and TRBJ1-1, with D possibly being TRBD1 (6 bases). The CDR3 is 15 amino acids. Germline values: CDR1 GTSNPN, CDR2 SVGIG (reference sequence). Trimming took 3 bases from V and 0 from J, leaving 14 bases between them.

V and J are TRBV10-2 and TRBJ2-7; a possible D gene is TRBD2 (6 bases). The CDR3 contains 15 residues. V shed 3 bases and J shed 3 bases, with 15 bases lying between them. CDR1 and CDR2 from the germline V gene are WSHSY and SAAADI. This CDR3 is CASSDDGRGDYEQYF. The DNA for the CDR3 is TGCGCCAGCAGTGATGATGGGCGGGGAGACTACGAGCAGTACTTC.